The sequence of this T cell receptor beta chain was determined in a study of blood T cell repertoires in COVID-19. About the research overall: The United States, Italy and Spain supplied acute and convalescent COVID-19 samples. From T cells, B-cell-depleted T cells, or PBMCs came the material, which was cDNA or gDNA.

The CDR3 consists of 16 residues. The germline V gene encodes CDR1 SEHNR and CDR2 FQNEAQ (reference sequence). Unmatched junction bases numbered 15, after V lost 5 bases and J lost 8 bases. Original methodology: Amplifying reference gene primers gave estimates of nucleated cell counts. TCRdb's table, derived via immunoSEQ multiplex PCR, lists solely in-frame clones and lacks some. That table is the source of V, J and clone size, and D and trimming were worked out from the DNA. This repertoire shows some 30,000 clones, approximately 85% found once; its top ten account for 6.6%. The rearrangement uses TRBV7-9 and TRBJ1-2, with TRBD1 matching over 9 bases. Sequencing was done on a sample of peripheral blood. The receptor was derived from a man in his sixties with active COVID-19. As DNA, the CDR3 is TGTGCCAGCAGCCGCACACAGGGGGCGGGAAAGGAAGGCTACACCTTC. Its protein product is CASSRTQGAGKEGYTF.